This entry is about one T cell receptor beta chain. No cognate antigen has been identified for it. No much larger clone exists at a distance of one base, and base qualities are not known. Deletion took 8 bases off V and 5 bases off J, with a span of 22 bases between the germline ends. The CDR3 runs 16 amino acids, cysteine and phenylalanine included. The entry retains the CDR3 DNA only, 48 bases that are in frame from base 1. The treatment or condition label, read with the paper, signifies: in vitro stimulation with specific CMV peptide epitopes to enrich CMV-specific T cells. This entry is derived from a study of T cell repertoires in cytomegalovirus infection (dated by TCRdb to about 2019). Regarding the study in general: The peptide stimulations were aimed at well-studied HLA-B-restricted epitopes as well as recently identified HLA-C-restricted CMV epitopes, whose presentation resists viral immunomodulation. The HLA type of each donor mattered for the analysis, because public TCR beta signatures pointed to carriage of CMV infection along with the matching HLA type.

The investigation overall reported the following: The ex vivo response was dominated by HLA-C-restricted CMV-specific TCR beta clonotypes, and the single most frequent clonotype in two of eight donors was supplied by these HLA-C-restricted clonotypes. Carriers of CMV infection plus the relevant HLA type were discriminated by the cumulative frequency of public TCR beta family members in the study cohort and in an independent roughly 400-donor cohort.

The sequencer listed for this sample is Illumina HiSeq 1500. In-frame beta chains were kept once TCRdb had trimmed the public reads at Q25 with fastp and called clones with MiXCR. Each record represents a unique CDR3 protein, reported with the most common genes and DNA among its rows. This sample comprises hundreds of thousands of distinct CDR3 sequences, roughly 30% of them detected only once. The top ten hold around 15% of the sample. The source of this sequence is a human donor in good health (CMV status not recorded). Some clones in this sample may be carry-over from other donors' samples. Sequencing was performed on cultured CD8+ T cells from PBMCs, taken from culture after CMV antigen stimulation. This chain joins TRBV12-3 or TRBV12-4 to TRBJ2-1, and TRBD2 may be the D gene, going by 6 matching bases. The DNA reads TGTGCCAGCGTCCAGTCTTATGTAGCGGAGGACAATGAGCAGTTCTTC. Its translation is CASVQSYVAEDNEQFF.